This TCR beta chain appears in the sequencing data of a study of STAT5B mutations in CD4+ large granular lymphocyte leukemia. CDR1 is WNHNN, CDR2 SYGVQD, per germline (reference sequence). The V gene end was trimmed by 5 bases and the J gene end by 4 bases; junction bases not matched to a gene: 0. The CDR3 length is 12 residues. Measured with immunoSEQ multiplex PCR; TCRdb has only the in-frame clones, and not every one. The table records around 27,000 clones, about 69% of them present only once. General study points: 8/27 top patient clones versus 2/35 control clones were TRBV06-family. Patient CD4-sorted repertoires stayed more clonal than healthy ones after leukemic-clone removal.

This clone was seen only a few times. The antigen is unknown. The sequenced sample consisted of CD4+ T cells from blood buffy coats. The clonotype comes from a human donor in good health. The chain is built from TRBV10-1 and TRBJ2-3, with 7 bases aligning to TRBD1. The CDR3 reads CASSTGADTQYF. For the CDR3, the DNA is TGCGCCAGCAGTACAGGGGCAGATACGCAGTATTTT.